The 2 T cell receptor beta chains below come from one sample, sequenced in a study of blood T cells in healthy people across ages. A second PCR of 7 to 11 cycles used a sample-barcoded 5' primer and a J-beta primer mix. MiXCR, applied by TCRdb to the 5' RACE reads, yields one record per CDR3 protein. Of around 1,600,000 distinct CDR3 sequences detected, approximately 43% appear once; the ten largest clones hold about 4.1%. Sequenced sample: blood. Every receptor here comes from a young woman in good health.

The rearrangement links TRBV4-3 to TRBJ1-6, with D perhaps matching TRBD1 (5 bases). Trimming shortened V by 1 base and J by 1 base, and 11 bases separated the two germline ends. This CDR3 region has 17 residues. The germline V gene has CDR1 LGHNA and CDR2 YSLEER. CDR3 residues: CASSQALGASYNSPLHF. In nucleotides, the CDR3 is TGCGCCAGCAGCCAAGCGCTAGGGGCGTCCTATAATTCACCCCTCCACTTT.

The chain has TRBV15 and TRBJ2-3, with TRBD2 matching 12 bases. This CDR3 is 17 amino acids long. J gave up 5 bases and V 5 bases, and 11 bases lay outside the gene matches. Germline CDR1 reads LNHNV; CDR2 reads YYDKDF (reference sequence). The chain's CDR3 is CATSYFTLAGGKDTQYF. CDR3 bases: TGTGCCACCAGCTACTTCACGCTAGCGGGGGGGAAAGATACGCAGTATTTT.